This T cell receptor (beta chain) was retrieved from a study of T cell repertoires in cytomegalovirus infection. In the study overall: Recently identified HLA-C-restricted CMV epitopes and well-studied HLA-B-restricted CMV epitopes were used by the study.

TCRdb reprocessed the reads with MiXCR, giving one entry per CDR3 protein. The repertoire holds under 450,000 distinct CDR3 sequences, 34% seen once, with 13% in the top ten. This clonotype was seen only a few times. Its antigen is not identified. This TCR was sampled from a human donor in good health (CMV status not recorded). Some clones in this sample may be carry-over from other donors' samples. Sequenced here: cultured PBMCs, sampled from culture after CMV antigen stimulation.

The CDR3 DNA reads TGTGCCAGCAGCTTAGAGGCAGGCGATTATGGCTACACCTTC. Translation: CASSLEAGDYGYTF. The J gene is TRBJ1-2, the V gene TRBV7-6; D gene uncertain. Germline V gives CDR1 SGHVS, CDR2 FNYEAQ. The germline V and J ends were trimmed by 1 base and 5 bases, with 11 bases remaining between them. The CDR3 contains 14 residues.